What follows describes a single T cell receptor (beta chain). The record originates from a study of blood T cell repertoires in COVID-19. Background on the study: COVID-19 samples, acute and convalescent, were from the United States, Italy and Spain.

Authors' methods: Amplification from reference gene primers served as the basis for estimated nucleated cell counts. The assay was immunoSEQ multiplex PCR, and TCRdb's table has in-frame clones only and misses some. That table gives V, J and clone size, and the DNA gave D and trimming. This sample has 220,000 or so clones, with less than 90% found just once. Residents of approximately 25 US areas, aged roughly 18 to 89 years, made up the participants. Cohorts were determined from participant-reported clinical history. The V gene lost 6 bases and the J gene lost 6 bases, with 12 bases spanning the gap. CDR3 length: 12 residues. Germline V CDR1 and CDR2: LGHDT, YNNKEL (reference sequence).

Sequences were obtained from PBMCs or T cells enriched from blood (not recorded which). The chain couples TRBV3-1 (or the pseudogene TRBV3-2) to TRBJ2-7, with D perhaps matching TRBD1 (6 bases). The TCR originated in a woman aged 35 to 49 who had recovered from COVID-19. CDR3 DNA: TGTGCCAGCAGTCTTCAGGGGCTCGAGCAGTACTTC. The encoded protein is CASSLQGLEQYF.